The clone carrying this T cell receptor (beta chain) was counted at least ten times. Its matching antigen is unknown. It was RNA transcripts that yielded the amplified TCR beta CDR3 regions. Primed by the HTBI set, a first-round RT-PCR was run on the TCR CDR3. TCRdb processed the multiplex PCR reads anew with MiXCR; each CDR3 protein has one entry. The sample holds approximately 720,000 distinct CDR3 sequences, over 15% seen once. Patients having uncontrolled infection, another autoimmune disease, pregnancy or lactation were not included. Fresh 10 ml peripheral blood yielded PBMCs. This CDR3 is 16 amino acids long. Germline CDR1 LGHDT, CDR2 YNNKEL (reference sequence). V dropped 2 bases and J dropped 3; count of bases not matched to a gene: 6. These data belong to a study of T cells in Graves' hyperthyroidism and ophthalmopathy. Study details: The authors collected peripheral blood at initial diagnosis, before any treatment.

Whole-study results and caveats: The model foresaw ophthalmopathy a median roughly 6.5 months prior to onset.

Sequenced sample: blood. This clonotype originated in a woman between 50 and 59 years old with Graves' hyperthyroidism that later progressed to Graves' ophthalmopathy. V is TRBV3-1 and J is TRBJ2-3; 9 bases match TRBD2. CDR3 DNA sequence: TGTGCCAGCAGCCAAATCAGCGGGGGGATTACAGATACGCAGTATTTT. This encodes CASSQISGGITDTQYF.